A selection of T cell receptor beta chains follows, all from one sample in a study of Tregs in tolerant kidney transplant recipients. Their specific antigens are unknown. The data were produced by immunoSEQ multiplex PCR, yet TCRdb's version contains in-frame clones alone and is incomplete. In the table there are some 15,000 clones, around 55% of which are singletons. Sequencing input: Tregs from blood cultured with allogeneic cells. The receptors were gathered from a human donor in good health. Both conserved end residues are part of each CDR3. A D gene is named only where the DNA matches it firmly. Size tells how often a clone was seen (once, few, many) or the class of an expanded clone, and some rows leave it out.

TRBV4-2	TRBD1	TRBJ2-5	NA	CASSHLSPGQLETQYF	TGTGCCAGCAGCCACTTGAGCCCGGGACAGCTAGAGACCCAGTACTTC
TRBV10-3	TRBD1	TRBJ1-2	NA	CAISEPRGTGGYGYTF	TGTGCCATCAGTGAGCCGAGGGGGACAGGGGGCTATGGCTACACCTTC
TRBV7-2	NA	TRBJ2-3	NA	CASSLVGDPTDTQYF	TGTGCCAGCAGCTTAGTCGGGGACCCCACAGATACGCAGTATTTT
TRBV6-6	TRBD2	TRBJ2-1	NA	CASSTSGRSNEQFF	TGTGCCAGCAGCACTAGCGGGAGGTCAAATGAGCAGTTCTTC
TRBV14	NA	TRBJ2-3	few	CASSQIRSKGTQYF	TGTGCCAGCAGCCAAATACGGAGTAAGGGTACGCAGTATTTT
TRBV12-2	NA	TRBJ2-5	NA	CASRPTSGGAPETQYF	TGTGCAAGTCGCCCTACTAGCGGGGGGGCTCCCGAGACCCAGTACTTC
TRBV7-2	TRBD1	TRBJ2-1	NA	CASSPLDRGHPFF	TGTGCCAGCAGCCCGTTAGACAGGGGGCACCCGTTCTTC
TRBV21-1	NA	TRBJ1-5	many	CASFVQPQHF	TGTGCCAGCTTTGTACAGCCCCAGCATTTT
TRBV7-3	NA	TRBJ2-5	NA	CASSKEGETQYF	TGTGCCAGCAGCAAAGAGGGGGAGACCCAGTACTTC
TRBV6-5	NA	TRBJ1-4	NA	CAVPLVGEKLFF	TGTGCCGTGCCTCTCGTGGGGGAAAAACTGTTTTTT
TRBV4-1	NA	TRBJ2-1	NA	CASSQLAYNEQFF	TGCGCCAGCAGCCAACTAGCGTATAATGAGCAGTTCTTC
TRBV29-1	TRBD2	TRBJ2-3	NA	CSGLLAGADTQYF	TGCAGCGGTCTCCTAGCGGGAGCTGATACGCAGTATTTT
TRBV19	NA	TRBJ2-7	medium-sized	CARRIGRPPYEQYF	TGTGCCAGAAGAATCGGACGGCCCCCCTACGAGCAGTACTTC
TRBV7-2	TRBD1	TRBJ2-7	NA	CASSSIRQGTGGFDEQYF	TGTGCCAGCAGCTCAATAAGACAAGGGACAGGGGGCTTCGACGAGCAGTACTTC
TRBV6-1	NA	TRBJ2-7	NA	CASVGSSYEQYF	TGTGCCAGTGTCGGGAGCTCCTACGAGCAGTACTTC
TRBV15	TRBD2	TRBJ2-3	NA	CATSTPPGGTDTQYF	TGTGCCACCAGCACCCCCCCGGGGGGAACAGATACGCAGTATTTT
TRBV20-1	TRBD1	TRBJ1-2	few	CSARGYYGYTF	TGCAGTGCCAGGGGGTACTATGGCTACACCTTC
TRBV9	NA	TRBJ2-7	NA	CASSASGGIWDEQYF	TGTGCCAGCAGCGCCAGCGGAGGGATATGGGACGAGCAGTACTTC
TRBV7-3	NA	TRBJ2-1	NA	CASSRMRLGESSYNEQFF	TGTGCCAGCAGCAGAATGAGACTAGGCGAGAGCTCCTACAATGAGCAGTTCTTC
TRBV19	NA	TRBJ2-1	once	CASSPGVSSYNEQFF	TGTGCCAGTAGTCCGGGGGTGAGCTCCTACAATGAGCAGTTCTTC
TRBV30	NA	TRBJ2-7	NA	CAWSFQYEQYF	TGTGCCTGGAGCTTCCAGTACGAGCAGTACTTC
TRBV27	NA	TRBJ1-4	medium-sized	CASSFAGRAEKLFF	TGTGCCAGCAGTTTTGCGGGGCGGGCTGAAAAACTGTTTTTT
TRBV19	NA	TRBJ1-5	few	CASSAYRPGQPQHF	TGTGCCAGTAGTGCTTACAGGCCCGGTCAGCCCCAGCATTTT
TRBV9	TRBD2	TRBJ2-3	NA	CASSVDAGTSGSTQYF	TGTGCCAGCAGCGTAGATGCCGGGACTAGCGGAAGCACGCAGTATTTT
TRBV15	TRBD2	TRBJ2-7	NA	CATSRGPGGGGQYEQYF	TGTGCCACCAGCCGTGGCCCTGGGGGCGGGGGGCAGTACGAGCAGTACTTC
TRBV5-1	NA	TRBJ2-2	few	CASSFNSPTGELFF	TGCGCCAGCAGCTTTAACAGCCCTACCGGGGAGCTGTTTTTT
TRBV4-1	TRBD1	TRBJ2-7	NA	CASSQDAGTETNEQYF	TGCGCCAGCAGCCAAGACGCCGGGACAGAGACTAACGAGCAGTACTTC
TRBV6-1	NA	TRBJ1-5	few	CASSVPGNSNQPQHF	TGTGCCAGCAGTGTACCAGGGAATAGCAATCAGCCCCAGCATTTT
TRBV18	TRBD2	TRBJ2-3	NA	CASSPLGGSGSDTQYF	TGTGCCAGCTCACCACTAGGCGGGAGTGGCTCAGATACGCAGTATTTT
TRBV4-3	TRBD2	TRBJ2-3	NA	CASSARASGGTDTQYF	TGCGCCAGCAGCGCCCGGGCTAGCGGGGGCACAGATACGCAGTATTTT
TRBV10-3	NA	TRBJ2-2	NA	CAISEGTTPGELFF	TGTGCCATCAGTGAAGGCACGACCCCCGGGGAGCTGTTTTTT
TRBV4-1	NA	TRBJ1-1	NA	CASSQDRPGQVRAFF	TGCGCCAGCAGCCAAGATCGGCCTGGACAAGTTAGAGCTTTCTTT
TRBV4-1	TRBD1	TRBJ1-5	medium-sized	CASSPPGTGGRNQPQHF	TGCGCCAGCAGCCCCCCGGGGACAGGGGGCAGGAATCAGCCCCAGCATTTT
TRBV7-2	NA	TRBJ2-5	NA	CASSLGLGGEETQYF	TGTGCCAGCAGCTTAGGCTTGGGTGGGGAAGAGACCCAGTACTTC
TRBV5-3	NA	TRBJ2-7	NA	CARSPSGGRTYEQYF	TGTGCCAGAAGCCCTTCGGGGGGCCGAACCTACGAGCAGTACTTC
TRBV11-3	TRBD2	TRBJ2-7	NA	CASSFPRGGRFYEQYF	TGTGCCAGCAGCTTCCCGCGGGGGGGTAGGTTCTACGAGCAGTACTTC
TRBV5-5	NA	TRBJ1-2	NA	CASSSRQFYGYTF	TGTGCCAGCAGCTCCAGGCAATTCTATGGCTACACCTTC
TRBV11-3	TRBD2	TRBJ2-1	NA	CASSLGGLAGHNEQFF	TGTGCCAGCAGCTTAGGTGGGCTAGCGGGCCACAATGAGCAGTTCTTC
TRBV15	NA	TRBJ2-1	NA	CATSILRDNEQFF	TGTGCCACCAGCATCCTGAGAGACAATGAGCAGTTCTTC
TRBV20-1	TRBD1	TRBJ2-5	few	CSLDRGESQYF	TGCAGCCTGGACAGGGGGGAGTCCCAGTACTTC